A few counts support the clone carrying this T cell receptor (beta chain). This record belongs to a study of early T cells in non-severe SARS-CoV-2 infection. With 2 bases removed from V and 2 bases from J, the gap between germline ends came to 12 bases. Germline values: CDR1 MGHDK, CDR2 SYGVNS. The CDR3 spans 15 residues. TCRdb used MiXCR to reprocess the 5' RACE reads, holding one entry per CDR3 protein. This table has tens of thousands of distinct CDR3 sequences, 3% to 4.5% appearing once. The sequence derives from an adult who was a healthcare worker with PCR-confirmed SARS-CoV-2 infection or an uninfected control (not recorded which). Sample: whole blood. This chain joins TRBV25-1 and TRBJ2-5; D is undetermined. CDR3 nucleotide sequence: TGTGCCAGCAGTGAAAAGTTCGAGCAGCAAGAGACCCAGTACTTC. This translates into CASSEKFEQQETQYF. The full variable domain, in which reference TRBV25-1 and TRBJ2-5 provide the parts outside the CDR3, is EADIYQTPRYLVIGTGKKITLECSQTMGHDKMYWYQQDPGMELHLIHYSYGVNSTEKGDLSSESTVSRIRTEHFPLTLESARPSHTSQYLCASSEKFEQQETQYFGPGTRLLVL.